What follows is one T cell receptor beta chain and its context. This clone was detected ten times or more. What antigen it recognizes has not been identified. No quality values exist for individual bases; no much larger clone is one base distant. The data stem from a study of shared clonotypes between healthy human individuals (dated by TCRdb to the early 2020s). With respect to the entire study: A couple of women and three men aged 18 to 49 years were included in the cohort. The study deeply sequenced blood TCR repertoires of roughly five healthy adults to estimate repertoire size and the extent of clonotype sharing between individuals. Different laboratories and diverse techniques were used to prepare libraries and sequence TCR repertoires, to increase sequencing depth and limit assay-specific biases. Each donor's leukapheresis produced roughly between about 0.85 and 10 billion PBMCs.

Healthy HIV-negative adults with no recently reported acute infections or vaccinations were included as donors. All donors were Caucasian adults living in Nashville, Tennessee, USA. For unsorted samples, roughly 90 million PBMCs were counted, and genomic DNA was extracted using the QIAamp DNA Blood Mini kit. After blood collection by leukapheresis, PBMCs were isolated using Ficoll-Histopaque density gradient centrifugation and then cryopreserved in the vapor phase of liquid nitrogen. TCR CDR3 regions were amplified from genomic DNA by multiplex PCR using the deep immunoSEQ assay. Extracted genomic DNA from each cell subset was spread evenly across all wells of several immunoSEQ 96-well plates, with each plate serving as a replicate. For unsorted PBMC, each replicate PCR was loaded with about 280 ng genomic DNA, equivalent to approximately 33,000 T cell genomes. Unsorted PBMC genomic DNA was sequenced across ten immunoSEQ deep assay plates. Purified libraries were quantified with a Qubit 3.0 fluorometer, sized on a Bioanalyzer 2100, and re-quantified with the KAPA Library Quantification kit. Every immunoSEQ 96-well plate was sequenced on a separate single-read 150-cycle Illumina NextSeq 550 flow cell. Under the source paper's analysis protocol: Because only junctional sequences without quality scores were contained in the immunoSEQ output, filtering matching that applied to full-length reads could not be performed. Sequences were annotated with PyIR, a Python wrapper for IgBLAST v1.9, using IMGT germline references to assign V/J genes and CDR3. Any read was removed if the V/J assignment was weak (E-value above 1e-6), the CDR3 was missing, or the read contained stop codons, out-of-frame junctions, or ambiguous translated residues. V3J clonotypes were defined as sequences sharing the same inferred V gene, J gene, and CDR3 amino acid sequence. Percentage overlap between repertoires was computed as shared unique clonotypes divided by the size of the smaller repertoire. RTK rarefaction, the Chao1 estimator, and Recon v2.1 estimates of unobserved clonotypes were used to assess repertoire richness. Drawn from immuneACCESS, this table holds only the in-frame rearrangements with V and J called that TCRdb kept. Clones are partly lost; checked studies trace under half to an unresolved V gene and leave the rest unexplained. The DNA was the basis for D and trimming; V, J and clone size are from that table. For this sample the table gives over 400,000 clones, of which approximately 84% were detected only once. Roughly 13% of the sample rests with the top ten.

The investigation overall reported the following: Sampling was restricted to blood, and TCR repertoires in tissues likely differ from the TCR repertoires found in blood. The small number of donors limited the genetic and exposure-history diversity represented. Based on pairwise subsampling, the degree of clonotype sharing among donors was expected to be affected by sequencing depth.

Per the germline V gene (reference sequence), MNHEY is the CDR1 and SMNVEV is the CDR2. Clipping removes 7 bases from V and 7 bases from J, with 11 as the unmatched junction base count. From the cysteine through the phenylalanine, the CDR3 covers 15 amino acids. Kept here is only the CDR3 DNA, which spans 45 bases and is read in frame from base 1. The clonotype comes from a middle-aged woman in good health. Some clones in this sample may be carry-over from other donors' samples. The sequence links TRBV27 to TRBJ2-1; TRBD2 matches 9 bases in the middle. Material: PBMCs. Here the CDR3 is given as CASNDAWREGNEQFF. The nucleotide sequence reads as follows: TGTGCCAGCAACGATGCTTGGCGGGAGGGGAATGAGCAGTTCTTC.